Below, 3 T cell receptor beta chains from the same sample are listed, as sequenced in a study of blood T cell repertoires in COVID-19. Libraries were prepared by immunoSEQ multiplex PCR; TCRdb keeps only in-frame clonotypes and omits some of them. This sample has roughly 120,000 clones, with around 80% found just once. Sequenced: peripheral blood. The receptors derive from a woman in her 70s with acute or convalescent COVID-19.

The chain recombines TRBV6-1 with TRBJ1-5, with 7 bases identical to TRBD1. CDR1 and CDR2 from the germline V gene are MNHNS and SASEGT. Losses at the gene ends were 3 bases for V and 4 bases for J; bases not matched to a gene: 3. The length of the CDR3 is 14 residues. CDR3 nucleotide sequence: TGTGCCAGCAGTGACAGGGGGGATAATCAGCCCCAGCATTTT. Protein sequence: CASSDRGDNQPQHF.

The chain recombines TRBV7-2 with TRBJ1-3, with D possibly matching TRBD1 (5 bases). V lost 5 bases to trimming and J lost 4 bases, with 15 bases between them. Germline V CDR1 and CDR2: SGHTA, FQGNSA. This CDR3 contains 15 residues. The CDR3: CASSRGGSSGNTIYF. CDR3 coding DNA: TGTGCCAGCAGCCGGGGCGGGAGTTCCGGAAACACCATATATTTT.

The CDR3: CASRVVGVRYGYTF. Written as DNA, the CDR3 is TGTGCCAGCAGGGTGGTAGGGGTTCGGTATGGCTACACCTTC. This chain uses TRBV6-5 with TRBJ1-2; D may be TRBD1 (5 bases). This CDR3 has 14 residues. Germline V gene data show CDR1 as MNHEY and CDR2 as SVGAGI. V shed 6 bases and J shed 5 bases, with 16 bases lying between them.